This T cell receptor (beta chain) was captured in a study of cytomegalovirus exposure and HLA in healthy donors. General observations from the study: The authors excluded some V segments, including TRBV6-2 and TRBV6-3, as indistinguishable.

Primers: 60 Vbeta forward and 13 Jbeta reverse. Method: immunoSEQ multiplex PCR; TCRdb's copy keeps in-frame clones and lacks some. The sample contains some 150,000 clones, roughly 80% of which appear only once. This clone was seen just once. Antigen: not known. The germline CDR1 and CDR2 sequences are LNHDA and SQIVND (reference sequence). The V end lost 5 bases, the J end lost 1 base, and 11 bases lay between the germline ends. The CDR3 loop spans 14 amino acids. The TCR comes from a man younger than 45 in good health and CMV-seronegative. The specimen sequenced was PBMCs. The rearrangement joins TRBV19 to TRBJ1-1; no clear D. The CDR3 protein is CASSSRRENTEAFF. In nucleotides, the CDR3 is TGTGCCAGTAGTTCCAGACGGGAGAACACTGAAGCTTTCTTT.